This T cell receptor (beta chain) was retrieved from a study of shared clonotypes between healthy human individuals. Only CD45RO-negative cells positively selected for CCR7 counted as naive CD8 cells, so terminally differentiated effector memory CD45RA+ cells were excluded. V gave up 6 bases and J gave up 7 bases; unmatched junction bases: 13. CDR3 size: 14 residues. Germline values: CDR1 SQVTM, CDR2 ANQGSEA. Measured with immunoSEQ multiplex PCR; TCRdb has only the in-frame clones, and not every one. The top ten hold around 1.7% of the sample, which has about 2.1 million clones, roughly 91% seen once.

What was sequenced was naive CD8+ T cells from PBMCs. The rearrangement uses TRBV29-1 and TRBJ2-7; TRBD1 matches 9 bases. The TCR sequence derives from a man between 18 and 29 years old in good health. Some clones in this sample may be carry-over from other donors' samples. CDR3: CSVNTGTGPDEQYF. CDR3 in DNA: TGCAGCGTCAACACCGGGACAGGGCCGGATGAGCAGTACTTC.